This T cell receptor (beta chain) emerged from a study of blood T cell repertoires in COVID-19. At the level of the study: Donors in the United States, Italy and Spain gave samples during acute or convalescent COVID-19.

Repertoires were generated with immunoSEQ multiplex PCR, while TCRdb's copy carries only in-frame clones and drops some. The sample has 200,000 to 250,000 clones; 80% to 85% are singletons. V lost 5 bases and J 5 bases, leaving 18 bases between the germline ends. Germline assignment: CDR1 LNHDA and CDR2 SQIVND (reference sequence). The length of the CDR3 is 16 residues. This clone was detected only once. The sequencing sample was made of peripheral blood. The sequence was obtained from a young woman who had recovered from COVID-19. The chain carries TRBV19 and TRBJ2-2; TRBD1 might be the D (5 bases). Written as DNA, the CDR3 is TGTGCCAGTAGTTCCTTTTGGGGCGTTAGAACCGGGGAGCTGTTTTTT. Translated, it gives CASSSFWGVRTGELFF.